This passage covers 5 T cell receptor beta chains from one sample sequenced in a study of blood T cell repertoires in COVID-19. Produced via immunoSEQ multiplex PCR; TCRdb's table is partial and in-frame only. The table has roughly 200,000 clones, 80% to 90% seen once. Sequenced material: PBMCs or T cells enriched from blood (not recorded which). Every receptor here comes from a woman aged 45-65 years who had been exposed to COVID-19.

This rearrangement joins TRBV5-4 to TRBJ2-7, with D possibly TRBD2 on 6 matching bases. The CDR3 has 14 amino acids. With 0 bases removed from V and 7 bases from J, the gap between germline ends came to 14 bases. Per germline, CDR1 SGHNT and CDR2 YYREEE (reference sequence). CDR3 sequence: CASSLDRLGGEQYF. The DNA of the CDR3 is TGTGCCAGCAGCTTGGATCGACTCGGAGGGGAGCAGTACTTC. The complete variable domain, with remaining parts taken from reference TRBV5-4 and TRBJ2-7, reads ETGVTQSPTHLIKTRGQQVTLRCSSQSGHNTVSWYQQALGQGPQFIFQYYREEENGRGNFPPRFSGLQFPNYSSELNVNALELDDSALYLCASSLDRLGGEQYFGPGTRLTVT.

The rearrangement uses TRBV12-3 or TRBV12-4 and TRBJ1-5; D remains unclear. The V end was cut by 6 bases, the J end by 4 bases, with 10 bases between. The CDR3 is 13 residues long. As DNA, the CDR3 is TGTGCCAGCAGCCGGGTCGGGAATCAGCCCCAGCATTTT. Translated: CASSRVGNQPQHF.

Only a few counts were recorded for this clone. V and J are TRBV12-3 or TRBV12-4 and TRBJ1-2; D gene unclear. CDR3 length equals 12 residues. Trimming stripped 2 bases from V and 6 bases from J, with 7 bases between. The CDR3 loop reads CASSLRDNGYTF. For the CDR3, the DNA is TGTGCCAGCAGTTTACGGGATAATGGCTACACCTTC.

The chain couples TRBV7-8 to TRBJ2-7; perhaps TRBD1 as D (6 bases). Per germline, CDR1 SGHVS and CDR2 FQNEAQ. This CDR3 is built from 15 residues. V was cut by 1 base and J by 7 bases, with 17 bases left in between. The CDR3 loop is CASSLVQGTSGEQYF. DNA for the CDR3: TGTGCCAGCAGCTTAGTACAGGGAACGTCGGGAGAGCAGTACTTC.

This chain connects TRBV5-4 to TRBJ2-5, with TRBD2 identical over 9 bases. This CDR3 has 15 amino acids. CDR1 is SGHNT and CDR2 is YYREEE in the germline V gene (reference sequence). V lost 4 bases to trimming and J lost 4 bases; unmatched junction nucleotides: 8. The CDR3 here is CASSAQRGVAETQYF. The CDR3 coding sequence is TGTGCCAGCAGCGCTCAGCGGGGGGTCGCAGAGACCCAGTACTTC.